A selection of T cell receptor beta chains follows, all from one sample in a study of preoperative IRX-2 immunotherapy in early breast cancer. The data were produced by immunoSEQ multiplex PCR, yet TCRdb's version contains in-frame clones alone and is incomplete. The table lists around 5,600 clones, over 60% of them singletons. Sequences were derived from tumor tissue, sampled before IRX-2 immunotherapy. The receptors shown here come from a human donor with breast cancer. The CDR3 runs from the conserved cysteine through the conserved F or W. D genes are given only for firm matches. Clone size is shown for a subset of rows, as once, few, many or a class of expanded clone.

V: TRBV12-5; J: TRBJ2-1; size: few; D: NA; DNA: TGTGCTAGTGGCTGGACTGACGGTAGGGGAAATGAGCAGTTCTTC; CDR3: CASGWTDGRGNEQFF
V: TRBV19; J: TRBJ2-1; size: NA; D: NA; DNA: TGTGCCAGTAGTGAGGCGGGGAGCTCCTACAATGAGCAGTTCTTC; CDR3: CASSEAGSSYNEQFF
V: TRBV6-8; J: TRBJ2-1; size: NA; D: NA; DNA: TGTGCCATCAGTGACTCGGACGGAAGGGCTGAGCAGTTCTTC; CDR3: CAISDSDGRAEQFF
V: TRBV23-1; J: TRBJ1-1; size: NA; D: NA; DNA: TGCGCCAGCAGCCAAACAGGGAACACTGAAGCTTTCTTT; CDR3: CASSQTGNTEAFF
V: TRBV6-8; J: TRBJ1-2; size: few; D: NA; DNA: TGTGCCAGCAGTTACGTTTTTACTCCGGGGCGGGTTGGCTACACCTTC; CDR3: CASSYVFTPGRVGYTF
V: TRBV29-1; J: TRBJ2-5; size: few; D: TRBD1; DNA: TGCAGCCTAAGGACAGGGCGCCAGACCCAGTACTTC; CDR3: CSLRTGRQTQYF
V: TRBV19; J: TRBJ2-7; size: NA; D: NA; DNA: TGTGCCAGTAGTATAGCGGGCATGACCTCCTACGAGCAGTACTTC; CDR3: CASSIAGMTSYEQYF
V: TRBV7-7; J: TRBJ2-7; size: NA; D: TRBD2; DNA: TGTGCCAGCAGCTTAAGACTAGCGGCCCGGGAGGAGCAGTACTTC; CDR3: CASSLRLAAREEQYF
V: TRBV6-8; J: TRBJ2-6; size: NA; D: NA; DNA: TGTGCCAGCAGTACTAGCTCTGGGGCCAACGTCCTGACTTTC; CDR3: CASSTSSGANVLTF
V: TRBV5-1; J: TRBJ2-7; size: NA; D: TRBD1; DNA: TGCGCCAGCAGCTTTGGGACAGGCCATATAACACTGGAGCAGTACTTC; CDR3: CASSFGTGHITLEQYF
V: TRBV12-5; J: TRBJ2-3; size: NA; D: NA; DNA: TGTGCTAGTGGTTTGGTACTCCGTACAGATACGCAGTATTTT; CDR3: CASGLVLRTDTQYF
V: TRBV6-8; J: TRBJ2-3; size: NA; D: NA; DNA: TGTGCCAGCAATCGGGGCAGTGCAACAGATACGCAGTATTTT; CDR3: CASNRGSATDTQYF
V: TRBV29-1; J: TRBJ2-1; size: NA; D: TRBD2; DNA: TGCAGCACCACCAGCGGGAGGTACAATGAGCAGTTCTTC; CDR3: CSTTSGRYNEQFF
V: TRBV12-5; J: TRBJ2-3; size: NA; D: TRBD1; DNA: TGTGCTAGTGGTTTTGCAGGGGGCGCCCACGGAGATAAGCAGTATTTT; CDR3: CASGFAGGAHGDKQYF
V: TRBV5-1; J: TRBJ2-1; size: NA; D: TRBD2; DNA: TGCGCCAGCAGGGGCGGTAGCGGGAATCTCGATGAGCAGTTCTTC; CDR3: CASRGGSGNLDEQFF
V: TRBV30; J: TRBJ2-3; size: few; D: TRBD2; DNA: TGTGCCTGGAGTGTACTTAGCGGGACGAGCACAGATACGCAGTATTTT; CDR3: CAWSVLSGTSTDTQYF
V: TRBV6-1; J: TRBJ1-2; size: NA; D: NA; DNA: TGTGCCAGCAGTGAAGACGGGACGAATAGCTACACCTTC; CDR3: CASSEDGTNSYTF
V: TRBV6-8; J: TRBJ2-5; size: few; D: TRBD2; DNA: TGTGCCAGCAGTTATCGAGCTAGCGGAGAGACCCAGTACTTC; CDR3: CASSYRASGETQYF
V: TRBV1; J: TRBJ2-7; size: NA; D: NA; DNA: TGCGCCAGCAGCCAAGATCTTGTCAGCTCCTACGAGCAGTACTTC; CDR3: CASSQDLVSSYEQYF
V: TRBV4-1; J: TRBJ2-6; size: once; D: TRBD2; DNA: TGCGCCAGCAGCCAGACTAGCGGGAGAATTGTGGCTAGTGGGGCCAACGTCCTGACTTTC; CDR3: CASSQTSGRIVASGANVLTF
V: TRBV11-3; J: TRBJ2-7; size: NA; D: TRBD1; DNA: TGTGCCAGCAGCCCCGGTTCCGACAGGGCTGGCGAGCAGTACTTC; CDR3: CASSPGSDRAGEQYF
V: TRBV11-3; J: TRBJ2-1; size: NA; D: NA; DNA: TGTGCCAGCAGCATGAGACCCGGGACACCCAACAATGAGCAGTTCTTC; CDR3: CASSMRPGTPNNEQFF
V: TRBV6-8; J: TRBJ2-5; size: NA; D: TRBD1; DNA: TGTGCCAGCAGTGAGGGACAGATACAAGAGACCCAGTACTTC; CDR3: CASSEGQIQETQYF
V: TRBV6-8; J: TRBJ2-5; size: few; D: NA; DNA: TGTGCCAGCAGTTACTCGAAAGGGGGTAGCGGGCCTGAAGCCCAGTACTTC; CDR3: CASSYSKGGSGPEAQYF
V: TRBV6-8; J: TRBJ2-1; size: few; D: TRBD2; DNA: TGTGCCAGCACGGAGCCGGGACTAGCGGGAGAGTTCTTC; CDR3: CASTEPGLAGEFF
V: TRBV6-8; J: TRBJ2-7; size: NA; D: NA; DNA: TGTGCCAGCAGTCCCAGCTCGGGGGCCTCCTACGAGCAGTACTTC; CDR3: CASSPSSGASYEQYF
V: TRBV11-3; J: TRBJ2-2; size: few; D: TRBD2; DNA: TGTGCCAGCAGCCGGACGCTAGCGGCGAGCGGGGAGCTGTTTTTT; CDR3: CASSRTLAASGELFF
V: TRBV29-1; J: TRBJ2-3; size: NA; D: NA; DNA: TGCAGCGTTGCAGGCTCTCCTCCCCCCAGGGCAGATACGCAGTATTTT; CDR3: CSVAGSPPPRADTQYF
V: TRBV6-8; J: TRBJ1-5; size: NA; D: NA; DNA: TGTGCCAGCAACCCGACAGGAGCCAATCAGCCCCAGCATTTT; CDR3: CASNPTGANQPQHF
V: TRBV6-8; J: TRBJ1-5; size: NA; D: TRBD1; DNA: TGTGCCAGCAGTTCTCCCGGGACAGGGCATCAGCCCCAGCATTTT; CDR3: CASSSPGTGHQPQHF
V: TRBV11-3; J: TRBJ2-3; size: NA; D: TRBD2; DNA: TGTGCCAGCAGCTTCCCTGGGAGGGCAGATACGCAGTATTTT; CDR3: CASSFPGRADTQYF
V: TRBV19; J: TRBJ1-4; size: NA; D: NA; DNA: TGTGCCAGTAGTATAGATACAGGGCCCCGGGAAAAACTGTTTTTT; CDR3: CASSIDTGPREKLFF
V: TRBV6-8; J: TRBJ2-1; size: NA; D: TRBD2; DNA: TGTGCCATCCGGGAGGGCGGGAGGTTGGATGAGCAGTTCTTC; CDR3: CAIREGGRLDEQFF
V: TRBV28; J: TRBJ1-3; size: NA; D: NA; DNA: TGTGCCAGCAGCCCTCCGGCAGGGAGCTCTGGAAACACCATATATTTT; CDR3: CASSPPAGSSGNTIYF
V: TRBV6-8; J: TRBJ1-2; size: NA; D: NA; DNA: TGTGCCACTACAGGGTTTGACTATGGCTACACCTTC; CDR3: CATTGFDYGYTF
V: TRBV11-3; J: TRBJ2-1; size: medium-sized; D: NA; DNA: TGTGCCAGCAGCTTGTGGACGTCCCCTACGGAGCAGTTCTTC; CDR3: CASSLWTSPTEQFF
V: TRBV14; J: TRBJ1-1; size: NA; D: NA; DNA: TGTGCCAGCAGCCAATTCGGGGGGGCCCTTGGAGCTTTCTTT; CDR3: CASSQFGGALGAFF
V: TRBV11-3; J: TRBJ2-2; size: NA; D: NA; DNA: TGTGCCAGCAGCTCCGGACTAACAACCGGGGAGCTGTTTTTT; CDR3: CASSSGLTTGELFF
V: TRBV19; J: TRBJ2-7; size: NA; D: NA; DNA: TGTGCCAGTAGTAACCGGGACGGGGCCTACGAGCAGTACTTC; CDR3: CASSNRDGAYEQYF
V: TRBV29-1; J: TRBJ1-1; size: NA; D: NA; DNA: TGCAGCGTTGACGGAGGGTCTTTAACTGAAGCTTTCTTT; CDR3: CSVDGGSLTEAFF